These 2 T cell receptor beta chains were sequenced from one sample in a study of cytomegalovirus exposure and HLA in healthy donors (dated by TCRdb to the late 2010s). The library came from the immunoSEQ multiplex PCR assay. A mixture of 60 forward primers for TCR Vbeta segments and 13 reverse primers for TCR Jbeta segments was used in the multiplex PCR. The immuneACCESS repertoire file appears here via TCRdb, limited to in-frame rearrangements. These files lack a portion of the clones; in checked studies, under half of the deficit traces to unresolved V genes, and the cause of the others is not known. The table for this sample lists around 150,000 clones; approximately 70% of them were counted only once. Of the sample, less than 8.5% is held by the ten largest clones. Sequencing was done on a sample of PBMCs. The receptors were sampled from a man aged 35 to 55 in good health and CMV-seropositive.

The gene calls are TRBV9 and TRBJ2-1, with 7 bases lining up with TRBD1. The CDR3 is made up of 18 amino acids. The V gene's germline CDR1 is SGDLS and CDR2 YYNGEE. V gave up 1 base and J gave up 4 bases; unmatched junction bases: 14. CDR3 DNA sequence: TGTGCCAGCAGCGTAACACCGGGACAGCGATTGAGTTACAATGAGCAGTTCTTC. Translating gives CASSVTPGQRLSYNEQFF.

This chain uses TRBV9 with TRBJ2-2; 7 bases fit TRBD2. CDR1 and CDR2 from the germline V gene are SGDLS and YYNGEE. This CDR3 comprises 16 residues. Losses at the gene ends were 4 bases for V and 6 bases for J; bases not matched to a gene: 12. The CDR3 nucleotides read TGTGCCAGCAGCCGAATGGTGGGGGGGGTTCCCGGGGAGCTGTTTTTT. Its protein product is CASSRMVGGVPGELFF.